This T cell receptor beta chain was sequenced for a study of blood T cell repertoires in COVID-19. Across the study: Samples taken during acute and convalescent COVID-19 were collected in the United States, Italy and Spain. T cells, B-cell-depleted T cells, or PBMCs provided the cDNA or gDNA that served as material.

As originally analysed: Researchers report that nucleated cell counts were estimated from reference gene primer amplification. TCRdb keeps only in-frame clones here, not all; method: immunoSEQ multiplex PCR. V, J and clone size are those of that table, while D and trimming were read from the DNA. The sample gives 190,000 or so clones, around nine tenths of which show up once; 2.5% to 3.5% is in the top ten. Specimen: peripheral blood. This receptor was taken from a man aged 40-50 years with active or convalescent COVID-19.

The CDR3 region is CASSQGSNQPQHF. CDR3 in DNA: TGCGCCAGCAGTCAGGGGTCGAATCAGCCCCAGCATTTT. The chain joins TRBV10-2 to TRBJ1-5; tentative D call: TRBD1 (6 bases). This CDR3 is 13 amino acids long. Trimming pared 5 bases from V and 4 bases from J, leaving 9 bases between. Germline assignment: CDR1 WSHSY and CDR2 SAAADI.